The rows below give T cell receptor beta chains drawn from one sample of a study of PD-1 blockade in classical Hodgkin lymphoma. Clones were sequenced by immunoSEQ multiplex PCR, and TCRdb holds only the in-frame ones, with some missing. The data show over 80,000 clones, around 80% seen once. Sample: peripheral blood mononuclear cells (PBMCs), taken before the fourth cycle of nivolumab. These receptors originate from a human donor with classical Hodgkin lymphoma. Both conserved end residues are part of each CDR3. D genes are given only for firm matches. Clone sizes are given selectively: once, few, many, or a class where the clone is expanded.

>16|TRBJ2-3|few|TRBV6-1|-
TGTGCCAGCAGTGGCCCTAGCTACTCTAGCACAGATACGCAGTATTTT
CASSGPSYSSTDTQYF
>16|TRBJ1-3|-|TRBV7-9|TRBD1
TGTGCCAGCAGCCGTAGGCTCGGACAGGTTGGAAACACCATATATTTT
CASSRRLGQVGNTIYF
>16|TRBJ2-3|-|TRBV11-2|-
TGTGCCAGCAGCACCGCAGTATCCCCTAGCGCAGATACGCAGTATTTT
CASSTAVSPSADTQYF
>17|TRBJ2-7|-|TRBV29-1|-
TGCAGCGTGGTTCGGGCCAAAGAATCAGGGAACCCCTACGAGCAGTACTTC
CSVVRAKESGNPYEQYF
>17|TRBJ2-4|-|TRBV27|TRBD2
TGTGCCAGCAGTCTCCTAAGACTAGCGGGAGGGCGACACATTCAGTACTTC
CASSLLRLAGGRHIQYF
>15|TRBJ2-6|-|TRBV11-2|TRBD1
TGTGCCAGCAGCTTGGACAGGGTTCCGGTCAACGTCCTGACTTTC
CASSLDRVPVNVLTF
>15|TRBJ2-5|-|TRBV18|-
TGTGCCAGCTCACCAACGGCGACAGGGGAGGGGTCGGAGTACTTC
CASSPTATGEGSEYF
>15|TRBJ2-3|-|TRBV9|TRBD2
TGTGCCAGCAGCGTAGTAGCGGGAGGGCAAGATACGCAGTATTTT
CASSVVAGGQDTQYF
>16|TRBJ1-4|few|TRBV19|TRBD1
TGTGCCAGTAGTTCCCTCGGGACAGGGTGGATTGAAAAACTGTTTTTT
CASSSLGTGWIEKLFF
>16|TRBJ2-5|-|TRBV28|-
TGTGCCAGCAGTTTACTACTAGATGCGAATCGAGAGACCCAGTACTTC
CASSLLLDANRETQYF
>11|TRBJ1-2|-|TRBV5-1|-
TGCGCCAGCAGAGATTCGTATGGCTACACCTTC
CASRDSYGYTF
>13|TRBJ2-7|-|TRBV6-5|-
TGTGCCAGCAGTGAGGACTACCAGGACGAGCAGTACTTC
CASSEDYQDEQYF
>11|TRBJ2-7|once|TRBV20-1|-
TGCAGTGCTAGCCCCGCCGGGGGGCAGTACTTC
CSASPAGGQYF
>16|TRBJ1-4|few|TRBV6-5|-
TGTGCCAGCAGTTACTCCTCGGGAGGGGTCTATGAAAAACTGTTTTTT
CASSYSSGGVYEKLFF
>15|TRBJ1-2|-|TRBV9|TRBD1
TGTGCCAGCAGCGTAGAAAGGACAGGAGGGGGAGGCTACACCTTC
CASSVERTGGGGYTF
>17|TRBJ1-5|once|TRBV28|-
TGTGCCAGCAGGCAATCCGGGTCCATAACAGCAGATCAGCCCCAGCATTTT
CASRQSGSITADQPQHF
>16|TRBJ1-2|few|TRBV6-5|-
TGTGCCAGCAGTTACTCGTCGGGGACGGATAACTATGGCTACACCTTC
CASSYSSGTDNYGYTF
>17|TRBJ2-7|-|TRBV7-9|-
TGTGCCAGCAGCTTAGCGCAGGGAGGAGTTTACCCCTACGAGCAGTACTTC
CASSLAQGGVYPYEQYF
>15|TRBJ2-1|-|TRBV4-1|TRBD1
TGCGCCAGCACCCAAGGGACAGGGCCATGGGATGAGCAGTTCTTC
CASTQGTGPWDEQFF
>13|TRBJ1-2|-|TRBV7-9|-
TGTGCCAGCAGCTCACAGGGAACCTATGGCTACACCTTC
CASSSQGTYGYTF
>14|TRBJ2-5|-|TRBV4-2|TRBD2
TGTGCCAGCAGCCCGGGACTAGTGCGGGAGACCCAGTACTTC
CASSPGLVRETQYF
>12|TRBJ1-5|once|TRBV28|-
TGTGCCAGCAGCTATAGCAATCAGCCCCAGCATTTT
CASSYSNQPQHF
>19|TRBJ1-1|-|TRBV1|-
TGCACCAGCAGCCAAGATGCCTCGCCAGGGGAGGGGGTGGGCACTGAAGCTTTCTTT
CTSSQDASPGEGVGTEAFF
>15|TRBJ1-4|-|TRBV6-1|-
TGTGCCAGCAGTGAATCCCGGGCCCATAGGGAAAAACTGTTTTTT
CASSESRAHREKLFF
>16|TRBJ2-1|-|TRBV11-2|-
TGTGCCAGCACCCCAGCGAGGGGGAGCTCCTACAATGAGCAGTTCTTC
CASTPARGSSYNEQFF
>17|TRBJ2-3|-|TRBV2|-
TGTGCCAGCCAAGACCGCTTAGGACTTGGAAACACAGATACGCAGTATTTT
CASQDRLGLGNTDTQYF
>16|TRBJ2-3|few|TRBV7-3|TRBD2
TGTGCCAGCAGCGGGGGGACTAGCGGTAGCACAGATACGCAGTATTTT
CASSGGTSGSTDTQYF